This T cell receptor (beta chain) was sequenced during a study of response to subunit inactivated influenza vaccine. TCRdb fed the RT-PCR reads into MiXCR, producing one record per CDR3 protein. The data hold 150,000 to 200,000 distinct CDR3 sequences, with roughly 10% observed a single time. General study findings and limits: Authors suggested each seasonal influenza vaccination recruits few new T cells.

This clonotype was detected ten times or more. Its specificity is not known. Germline is not matched at one junction end, which may reflect a read error. Germline-derived CDR1 and CDR2 are LNHNV and YYDKDF (reference sequence). The CDR3 is made up of 12 amino acids. The genes are TRBV15 and TRBJ1-4; TRBD1 is a possible D gene (6 bases). The clonotype originates from a man aged 45-60 years who received an inactivated influenza vaccine. Sequenced material: non-naive T cells sorted from PBMCs, taken about 6 weeks after vaccination. CDR3 DNA sequence: TGTGCCACCAGCGGAGACAGGAGAAAACTGTTTTTT. Its translation: CATSGDRRKLFF.